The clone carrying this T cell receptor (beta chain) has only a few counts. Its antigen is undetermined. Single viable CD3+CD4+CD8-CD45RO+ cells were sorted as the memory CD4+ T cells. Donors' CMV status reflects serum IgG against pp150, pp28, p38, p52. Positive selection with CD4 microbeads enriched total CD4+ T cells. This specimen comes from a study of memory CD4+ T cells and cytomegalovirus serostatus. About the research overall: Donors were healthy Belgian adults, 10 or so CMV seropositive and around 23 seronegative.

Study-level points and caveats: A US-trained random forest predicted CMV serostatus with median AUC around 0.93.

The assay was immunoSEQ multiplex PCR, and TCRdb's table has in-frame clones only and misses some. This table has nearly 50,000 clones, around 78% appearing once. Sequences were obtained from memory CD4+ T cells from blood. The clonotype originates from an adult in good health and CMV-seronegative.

The CDR3 bases are TGCGCCAGCAGCCAAGTTCGGGGGGTCAGTCCCACAACTAATGAAAAACTGTTTTTT. The encoded protein is CASSQVRGVSPTTNEKLFF. The chain has TRBV4-1 and TRBJ1-4; weak D call: TRBD1 (5 bases). CDR1 is MGHRA, CDR2 YSYEKL, per germline. This CDR3 spans 19 amino acids. Trimming took off 1 base at V and 0 bases at J, with 18 bases between the two ends.